This TCR beta chain was sequenced during a study of CD8+ T cells in alopecia areata. The study, taken as a whole, reports: An increase in clonality over normal scalp was evident in lesional scalp, especially alopecia totalis/universalis.

As to treatment: oral pan-JAK inhibitor, 5-10 mg twice daily. Peripheral blood, together with lesional scalp punch biopsies, was collected from alopecia areata patients. Comment on this clone: Its antigen is as yet unknown.

cDNA reverse transcribed from extracted RNA served as the sequencing template. TCRdb keeps only in-frame clones here, not all; method: immunoSEQ multiplex PCR. The sample lists approximately 180,000 clones, less than 75% occurring once. The CDR3 is 15 amino acids. Germline V gene lookup returns CDR1 GTSNPN and CDR2 SVGIG (reference sequence). With 0 bases removed from V and 1 base from J, the gap between germline ends came to 10 bases. The rearrangement uses TRBV30 and TRBJ1-5; D call uncertain. The sequence was obtained from a human donor with alopecia areata. The specimen was CD4+ T cells sorted from blood, collected around week 55, from a patient treated with tofacitinib. In DNA, the CDR3 is TGTGCCTGGAGTGTTAGTTTCTTGAGCAATCAGCCCCAGCATTTT. Protein product: CAWSVSFLSNQPQHF. The whole variable domain, filled in from reference TRBV30 and TRBJ1-5, reads SQTIHQWPATLVQPVGSPLSLECTVEGTSNPNLYWYRQAAGRGLQLLFYSVGIGQISSEVPQNLSASRPQDRQFILSSKKLLLSDSGFYLCAWSVSFLSNQPQHFGDGTRLSIL.